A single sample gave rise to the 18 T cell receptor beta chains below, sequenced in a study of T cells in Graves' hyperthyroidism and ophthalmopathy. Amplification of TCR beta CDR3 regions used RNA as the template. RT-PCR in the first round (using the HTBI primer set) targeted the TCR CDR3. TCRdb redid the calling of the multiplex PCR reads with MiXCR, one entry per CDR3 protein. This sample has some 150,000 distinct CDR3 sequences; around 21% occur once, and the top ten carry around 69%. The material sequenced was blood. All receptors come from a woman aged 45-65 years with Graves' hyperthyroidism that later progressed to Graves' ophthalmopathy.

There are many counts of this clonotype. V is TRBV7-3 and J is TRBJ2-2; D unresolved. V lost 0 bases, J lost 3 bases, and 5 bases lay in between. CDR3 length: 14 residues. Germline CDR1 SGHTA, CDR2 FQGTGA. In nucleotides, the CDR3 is TGTGCCAGCAGCTTAACCCAGGACACCGGGGAGCTGTTTTTT. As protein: CASSLTQDTGELFF.

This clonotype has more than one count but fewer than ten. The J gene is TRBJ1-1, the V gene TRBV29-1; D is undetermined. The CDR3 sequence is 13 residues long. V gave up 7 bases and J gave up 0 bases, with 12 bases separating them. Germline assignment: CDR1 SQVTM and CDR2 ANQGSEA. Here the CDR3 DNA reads TGCAGCGACCGGACGGGTATGAACACTGAAGCTTTCTTT. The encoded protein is CSDRTGMNTEAFF.

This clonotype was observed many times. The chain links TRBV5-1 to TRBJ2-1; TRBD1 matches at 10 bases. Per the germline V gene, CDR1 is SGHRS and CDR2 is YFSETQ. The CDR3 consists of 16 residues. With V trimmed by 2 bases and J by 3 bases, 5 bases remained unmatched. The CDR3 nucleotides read TGCGCCAGCAGCTTAGAGACAGGGGGCTACTACAATGAGCAGTTCTTC. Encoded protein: CASSLETGGYYNEQFF.

CDR3 protein: CASREEGSISYEQYV. The CDR3, as DNA: TGTGCCAGCAGGGAGGAGGGGTCTATTTCCTACGAGCAGTACGTC. The rearrangement links TRBV2 to TRBJ2-7, with D perhaps matching TRBD2 (6 bases). Germline assignment: CDR1 SNHLY and CDR2 FYNNEI. V gave up 6 bases and J gave up 1 base, with 16 bases separating them. This CDR3 has 15 amino acids.

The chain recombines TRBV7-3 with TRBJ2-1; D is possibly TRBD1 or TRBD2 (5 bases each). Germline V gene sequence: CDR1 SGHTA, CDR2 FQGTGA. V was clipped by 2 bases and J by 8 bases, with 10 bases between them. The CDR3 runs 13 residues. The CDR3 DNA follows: TGTGCCAGCAGCTTATTCGGGGCGTATGAGCAGTTCTTC. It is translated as CASSLFGAYEQFF.

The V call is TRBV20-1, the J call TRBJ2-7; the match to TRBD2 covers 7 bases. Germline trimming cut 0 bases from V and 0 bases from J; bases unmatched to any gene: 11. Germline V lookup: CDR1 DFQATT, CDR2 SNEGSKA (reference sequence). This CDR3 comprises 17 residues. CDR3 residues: CSARDYATSVSSYEQYF. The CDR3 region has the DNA TGCAGTGCTAGAGATTACGCCACTAGCGTTAGCTCCTACGAGCAGTACTTC.

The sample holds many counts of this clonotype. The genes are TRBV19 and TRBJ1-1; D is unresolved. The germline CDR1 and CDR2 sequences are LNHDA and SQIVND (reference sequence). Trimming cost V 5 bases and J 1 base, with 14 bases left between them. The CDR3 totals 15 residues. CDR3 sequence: CASSPHPTSNTEAFF. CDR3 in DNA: TGTGCCAGTAGTCCCCACCCCACTTCGAACACTGAAGCTTTCTTT.

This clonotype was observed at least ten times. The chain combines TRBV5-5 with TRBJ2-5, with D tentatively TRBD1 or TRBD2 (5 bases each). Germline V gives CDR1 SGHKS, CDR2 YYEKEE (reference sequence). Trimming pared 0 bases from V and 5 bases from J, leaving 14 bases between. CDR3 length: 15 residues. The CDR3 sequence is CASSLVPGPGETQYF. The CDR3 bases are TGTGCCAGCAGCTTGGTTCCAGGGCCGGGGGAGACCCAGTACTTC.

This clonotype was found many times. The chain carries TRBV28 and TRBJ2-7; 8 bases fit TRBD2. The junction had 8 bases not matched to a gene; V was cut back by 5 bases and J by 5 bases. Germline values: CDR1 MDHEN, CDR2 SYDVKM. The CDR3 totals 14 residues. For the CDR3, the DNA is TGTGCCAGCAGTCGGGGGGGTAGCATCCACGAGCAGTACTTC. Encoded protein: CASSRGGSIHEQYF.

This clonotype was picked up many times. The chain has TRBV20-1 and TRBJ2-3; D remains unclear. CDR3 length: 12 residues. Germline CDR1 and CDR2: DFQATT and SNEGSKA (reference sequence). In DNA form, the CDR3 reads TGCAGCGTACGTCGACGCACAGATACGCAGTATTTT. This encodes CSVRRRTDTQYF.

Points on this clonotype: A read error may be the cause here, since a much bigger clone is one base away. This chain's CDR3 is CASSSMGQNHGYTF. As DNA, the CDR3 is TGTGCCAGCAGCAGTATGGGACAAAACCATGGCTACACCTTC. The V and J genes are TRBV28 and TRBJ1-2; a weak D match, TRBD1 (6 bases). V gave up 6 bases and J gave up 6 bases, with 17 bases separating them. This CDR3 has 14 residues. Looked up from germline, CDR1 is MDHEN and CDR2 is SYDVKM.

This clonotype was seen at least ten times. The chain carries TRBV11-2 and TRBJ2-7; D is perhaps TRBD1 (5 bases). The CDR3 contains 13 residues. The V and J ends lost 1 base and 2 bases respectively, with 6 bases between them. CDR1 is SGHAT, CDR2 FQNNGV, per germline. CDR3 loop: CASSLGQPYEQYF. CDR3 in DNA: TGTGCCAGCAGCTTAGGACAGCCCTACGAGCAGTACTTC.

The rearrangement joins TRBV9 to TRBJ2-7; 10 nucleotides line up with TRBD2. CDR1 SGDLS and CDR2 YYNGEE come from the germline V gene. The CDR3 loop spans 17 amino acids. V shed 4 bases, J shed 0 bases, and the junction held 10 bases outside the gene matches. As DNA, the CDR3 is TGTGCCAGCAGCAGGTTCGGGGGGACTAGCGACTCCTACGAGCAGTACTTC. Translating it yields CASSRFGGTSDSYEQYF.

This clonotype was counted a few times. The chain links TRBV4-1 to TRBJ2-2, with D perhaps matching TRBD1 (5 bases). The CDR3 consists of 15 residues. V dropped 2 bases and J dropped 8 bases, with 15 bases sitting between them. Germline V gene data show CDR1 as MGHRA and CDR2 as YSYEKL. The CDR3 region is CASSQQAQVSGELFF. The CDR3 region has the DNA TGCGCCAGCAGCCAACAAGCACAGGTTTCTGGGGAGCTGTTTTTT.

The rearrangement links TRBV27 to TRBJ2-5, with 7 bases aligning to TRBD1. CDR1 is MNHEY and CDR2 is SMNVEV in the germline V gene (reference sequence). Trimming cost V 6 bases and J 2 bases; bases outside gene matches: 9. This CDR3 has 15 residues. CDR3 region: CASSLGTALQETQYF. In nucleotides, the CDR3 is TGTGCCAGCAGCCTAGGGACAGCGCTGCAAGAGACCCAGTACTTC.

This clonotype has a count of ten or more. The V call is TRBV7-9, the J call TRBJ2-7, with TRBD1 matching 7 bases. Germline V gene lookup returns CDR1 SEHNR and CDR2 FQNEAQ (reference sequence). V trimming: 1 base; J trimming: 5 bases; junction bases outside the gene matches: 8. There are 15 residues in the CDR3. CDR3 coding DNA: TGTGCCAGCAGCTTAGGAGACAGGGAAGTCGACGAGCAGTACTTC. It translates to CASSLGDREVDEQYF.

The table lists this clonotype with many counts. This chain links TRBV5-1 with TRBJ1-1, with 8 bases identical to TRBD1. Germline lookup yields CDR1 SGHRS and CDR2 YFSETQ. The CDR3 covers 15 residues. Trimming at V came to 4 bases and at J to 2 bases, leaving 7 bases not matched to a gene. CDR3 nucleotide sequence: TGCGCCAGCAGCATGTCAGGGGGCGTAAACACTGAAGCTTTCTTT. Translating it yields CASSMSGGVNTEAFF.

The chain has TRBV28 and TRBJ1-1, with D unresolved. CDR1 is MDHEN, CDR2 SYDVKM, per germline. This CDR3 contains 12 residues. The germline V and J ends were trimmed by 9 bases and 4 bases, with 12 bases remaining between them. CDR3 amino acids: CASTNAFTEAFF. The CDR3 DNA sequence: TGTGCCAGTACGAACGCTTTCACTGAAGCTTTCTTT. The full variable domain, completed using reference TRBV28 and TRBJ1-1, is DVKVTQSSRYLVKRTGEKVFLECVQDMDHENMFWYRQDPGLGLRLIYFSYDVKMKEKGDIPEGYSVSREKKERFSLILESASTNQTSMYLCASTNAFTEAFFGQGTRLTVV.